Following are 14 T cell receptor beta chains from one sample sequenced in a study of technical replicates of blood from several donors. Method: immunoSEQ multiplex PCR; TCRdb's copy keeps in-frame clones and lacks some. The sample lists more than 60,000 clones, about 92% occurring once. The sample consisted of T cells isolated from PBMCs. The receptor set was obtained from a human donor in good health.

The V gene is TRBV28, the J gene TRBJ2-7, with 14 bases identical to TRBD2. Germline CDR1 and CDR2: MDHEN and SYDVKM. J lost 5 bases, V lost 4 bases, and 1 base had no gene match. The CDR3 has 14 amino acids. The CDR3 coding sequence is TGTGCCAGCAGTTGGACTAGCGGGAGGAACGAGCAGTACTTC. It translates to CASSWTSGRNEQYF.

The chain joins TRBV29-1 to TRBJ2-7; maybe TRBD1 (5 bases). V lost 4 bases and J lost 5, with 12 bases in between. In germline, CDR1 is SQVTM, CDR2 ANQGSEA. There are 12 residues in the CDR3. CDR3 DNA sequence: TGCAGCGTTGCCAGGGATTGGAACGAGCAGTACTTC. Its translation: CSVARDWNEQYF.

The rearrangement uses TRBV28 and TRBJ1-2, with D possibly matching TRBD1 (6 bases). The CDR3 runs 15 residues. Trimming shortened V by 2 bases and J by 2 bases, and 12 bases separated the two germline ends. Germline lookup yields CDR1 MDHEN and CDR2 SYDVKM. The CDR3 nucleotides read TGTGCCAGCAGTTTACCAGGGGCGCGGAACTATGGCTACACCTTC. It yields the protein CASSLPGARNYGYTF.

V is TRBV30 and J is TRBJ2-2; no clear D. V was trimmed by 3 bases and J by 5 bases, leaving 4 bases between them. In germline, CDR1 is GTSNPN, CDR2 SVGIG (reference sequence). This CDR3 has 11 residues. CDR3: CAWRATGELFF. CDR3 DNA sequence: TGTGCCTGGAGGGCTACCGGGGAGCTGTTTTTT.

This chain links TRBV7-3 with TRBJ2-1; TRBD2 matches at 7 bases. CDR3 length equals 15 residues. V was pared by 2 bases and J by 2 bases, with 3 bases of the junction left unmatched. From germline, CDR1 is SGHTA and CDR2 FQGTGA. The CDR3 DNA reads TGTGCCAGCAGCTTAGGGGAGGGCCCCTACAATGAGCAGTTCTTC. Its translation: CASSLGEGPYNEQFF.

The chain couples TRBV27 to TRBJ2-7, with 7 bases matching TRBD1. V was pared by 5 bases and J by 4 bases, with 14 bases of the junction left unmatched. Germline V gene data show CDR1 as MNHEY and CDR2 as SMNVEV (reference sequence). CDR3 length: 16 residues. The CDR3 coding sequence is TGTGCCAGCAGTATTACGCCGGGACAGTCCATTTACGAGCAGTACTTC. Translating gives CASSITPGQSIYEQYF.

The rearrangement links TRBV4-1 to TRBJ2-7, with 13 bases identical to TRBD2. The CDR3 length is 17 residues. The V and J ends lost 4 bases and 2 bases, in that order; junction bases with no gene match: 8. Per germline, CDR1 MGHRA and CDR2 YSYEKL. CDR3 sequence (DNA): TGCGCCAGCAGCCCGGGACTAGCGGGAATCGCTACCTACGAGCAGTACTTC. Amino acids: CASSPGLAGIATYEQYF.

J is TRBJ2-3 and V is TRBV29-1; D might be TRBD1 (5 bases). Between the trimmed V and J ends, which lost 2 bases and 0 bases, there was a span of 12 bases. The germline V gene encodes CDR1 SQVTM and CDR2 ANQGSEA. The CDR3 loop spans 15 amino acids. The CDR3 loop reads CSVETLGVSTDTQYF. In DNA, the CDR3 is TGCAGCGTTGAAACCCTAGGGGTGAGCACAGATACGCAGTATTTT.

The CDR3 loop reads CASNPPGAPYEQYF. As DNA, the CDR3 is TGTGCCAGCAACCCACCGGGAGCACCCTACGAGCAGTACTTC. This rearrangement joins TRBV28 to TRBJ2-7, with TRBD2 as a possible D gene (6 bases). The V gene's germline CDR1 is MDHEN and CDR2 SYDVKM. This CDR3 has 14 amino acids. V was clipped by 7 bases and J by 2 bases, with 15 bases between them. The complete variable domain, with remaining parts taken from reference TRBV28 and TRBJ2-7, reads DVKVTQSSRYLVKRTGEKVFLECVQDMDHENMFWYRQDPGLGLRLIYFSYDVKMKEKGDIPEGYSVSREKKERFSLILESASTNQTSMYLCASNPPGAPYEQYFGPGTRLTVT.

The chain links TRBV11-2 to TRBJ1-1; D may be TRBD1 (5 bases). CDR1 SGHAT and CDR2 FQNNGV come from the germline V gene. The CDR3 length is 14 residues. Trimming removed 7 bases from V and 2 bases from J, with 14 bases in between. CDR3 residues: CASTLWGTNTEAFF. The CDR3 DNA reads TGTGCCAGCACCCTATGGGGCACTAACACTGAAGCTTTCTTT. The full variable domain, completed using reference TRBV11-2 and TRBJ1-1, is EAGVAQSPRYKIIEKRQSVAFWCNPISGHATLYWYQQILGQGPKLLIQFQNNGVVDDSQLPKDRFSAERLKGVDSTLKIQPAKLEDSAVYLCASTLWGTNTEAFFGQGTRLTVV.

The rearrangement links TRBV19 to TRBJ1-4; the D gene is possibly TRBD1 (5 bases). Trimming left V 5 bases short and J 9 bases short, with 16 bases between. The CDR3 is 14 amino acids. CDR1 and CDR2 from the germline V gene are LNHDA and SQIVND (reference sequence). In DNA form, the CDR3 reads TGTGCCAGTAGTGTAACAGGAATGGTTAAAAAACTGTTTTTT. This encodes CASSVTGMVKKLFF.

V is TRBV7-3 and J is TRBJ1-3; a possible D gene is TRBD1 (5 bases). V shed 1 base and J shed 3 bases, with 10 bases lying between them. The germline CDR1 and CDR2 sequences are SGHTA and FQGTGA. The length of the CDR3 is 15 residues. CDR3 nucleotide sequence: TGTGCCAGCAGCTTAAGTCCAGGGAATGGAAACACCATATATTTT. Translating it yields CASSLSPGNGNTIYF. The entire variable domain, with the rest obtained from reference TRBV7-3 and TRBJ1-3, is as follows: GAGVSQTPSNKVTEKGKYVELRCDPISGHTALYWYRQSLGQGPEFLIYFQGTGAADDSGLPNDRFFAVRPEGSVSTLKIQRTERGDSAVYLCASSLSPGNGNTIYFGEGSWLTVV.

This chain joins TRBV4-2 and TRBJ2-7; 11 nucleotides align to TRBD2. Trimming took 0 bases from V and 2 from J; bases not matched to a gene: 6. The V gene's germline CDR1 is LGHNA and CDR2 YNFKEQ. The CDR3 spans 17 residues. CDR3 in DNA: TGTGCCAGCAGCCAAGAGGCTAGCGGGAGGTTTCCCTACGAGCAGTACTTC. It specifies CASSQEASGRFPYEQYF.

This rearrangement joins TRBV7-2 to TRBJ2-7; D possibly corresponds to TRBD1 (5 bases). Trimming removed 3 bases at V and 4 bases at J, with 10 bases between. In germline, CDR1 is SGHTA, CDR2 FQGNSA. The CDR3 covers 13 residues. Here the CDR3 reads CASSFGRAYEQYF. The CDR3, as DNA: TGTGCCAGCAGCTTCGGCAGGGCATACGAGCAGTACTTC.